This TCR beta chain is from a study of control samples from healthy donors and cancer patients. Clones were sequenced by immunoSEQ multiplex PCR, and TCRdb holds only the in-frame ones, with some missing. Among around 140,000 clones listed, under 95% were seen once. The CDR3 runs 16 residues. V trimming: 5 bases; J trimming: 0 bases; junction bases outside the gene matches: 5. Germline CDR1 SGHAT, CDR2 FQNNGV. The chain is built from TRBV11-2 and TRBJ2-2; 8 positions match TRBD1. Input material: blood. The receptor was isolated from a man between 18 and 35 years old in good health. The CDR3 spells CASSASTGANTGELFF. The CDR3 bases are TGTGCCAGCAGCGCCTCGACAGGGGCGAACACCGGGGAGCTGTTTTTT.